These 8 T cell receptor beta chains originate from one sample sequenced in a study of quantifying T cell responses using KT2 cells. As for the study in general: cDNA was made from DNase-treated RNA using alpha and beta constant primers.

An oligo carrying a UMI was ligated to the cDNA 3' end. First-round PCR used 3 to 4 cycles and beta primers RC1.1 and RC1.2 covering TRBC1 and TRBC2. TCRdb analysed the UMI-ligation and nested PCR reads with MiXCR anew, one entry per CDR3 protein. The repertoire holds tens of thousands of distinct CDR3 sequences, 6% to 8% seen once, with about 15% in the top ten. The sample was PBMCs spiked with cells of the T cell clone KT2. The source is a human donor.

This clonotype was recorded many times. V is TRBV6-5 and J is TRBJ1-3; no clear D. The V end was cut by 5 bases, the J end by 4 bases, with 12 bases between. CDR3 size: 14 residues. CDR1 and CDR2 from the germline V gene are MNHEY and SVGAGI. The CDR3 DNA follows: TGTGCCAGCAGTCGGTTAGGTGGAGGAAACACCATATATTTT. Protein product: CASSRLGGGNTIYF.

This clonotype was detected ten times or more. V and J are TRBV6-1 and TRBJ1-5; the match to TRBD1 covers 7 bases. The CDR3 is made up of 15 amino acids. J gave up 0 bases and V 7 bases, and 6 bases lay outside the gene matches. The V gene's germline CDR1 is MNHNS and CDR2 SASEGT. CDR3 DNA sequence: TGTGCCAGCATGGGACAGCCCCATAGCAATCAGCCCCAGCATTTT. It codes for CASMGQPHSNQPQHF.

This clonotype was counted a few times. The chain combines TRBV15 with TRBJ2-5, with D possibly being TRBD2 (6 bases). CDR3 size: 15 residues. Trimming shortened V by 3 bases and J by 2 bases, and 13 bases separated the two germline ends. Germline V gene sequence: CDR1 LNHNV, CDR2 YYDKDF (reference sequence). CDR3 DNA: TGTGCCACCAGCAGCCGGGAGACCTATCAAGAGACCCAGTACTTC. It codes for CATSSRETYQETQYF.

At least ten counts were recorded for this clonotype. This chain uses TRBV6-2 or TRBV6-3 with TRBJ2-2; maybe TRBD2 (6 bases). CDR1 MNHEY and CDR2 SVGEGT come from the germline V gene. This CDR3 comprises 14 residues. The ends were cut back, 3 bases at V and 6 bases at J, with 11 bases in the middle. CDR3 nucleotide sequence: TGTGCCAGCAGTTATGCGGGGTTCGCCGGGGAGCTGTTTTTT. Protein sequence: CASSYAGFAGELFF.

V and J are TRBV4-2 and TRBJ2-7, with D hard to call. Trimming cost V 0 bases and J 4 bases, with 1 base left between them. Per germline, CDR1 LGHNA and CDR2 YNFKEQ. This CDR3 comprises 11 residues. CDR3 in DNA: TGTGCCAGCAGCCAAGAATACGAGCAGTACTTC. This codes for CASSQEYEQYF.

This clonotype was counted ten times or more. The chain couples TRBV20-1 to TRBJ2-3; D gene uncertain. The germline CDR1 and CDR2 sequences are DFQATT and SNEGSKA (reference sequence). The CDR3 sequence is 13 residues long. V was clipped by 7 bases and J by 4 bases, with 15 bases between them. The CDR3, as DNA: TGCAGTGAGGACGGTGGCTCAGCAGATACGCAGTATTTT. Translation: CSEDGGSADTQYF.

This clonotype has ten or more counts. This chain uses TRBV5-4 with TRBJ1-1; no clear D gene. The CDR3 is 14 residues long. Germline V CDR1 and CDR2: SGHNT, YYREEE (reference sequence). The germline V and J ends were trimmed by 4 bases and 0 bases, with 10 bases remaining between them. In nucleotides, the CDR3 is TGTGCCAGCAGCAGTTTCACCTTGAACACTGAAGCTTTCTTT. As protein: CASSSFTLNTEAFF. Together with reference TRBV5-4 and TRBJ1-1, the CDR3 gives the full variable domain: ETGVTQSPTHLIKTRGQQVTLRCSSQSGHNTVSWYQQALGQGPQFIFQYYREEENGRGNFPPRFSGLQFPNYSSELNVNALELDDSALYLCASSSFTLNTEAFFGQGTRLTVV.

Many counts were recorded for this clonotype. The rearrangement links TRBV12-3 or TRBV12-4 to TRBJ1-3; TRBD1 matches 9 bases. The ends lost 6 bases at V and 2 bases at J; junction bases unmatched: 5. This CDR3 contains 15 residues. CDR3 bases: TGTGCCAGCAGACCCGGGACAGGGACTGGAAACACCATATATTTT. Protein product: CASRPGTGTGNTIYF.